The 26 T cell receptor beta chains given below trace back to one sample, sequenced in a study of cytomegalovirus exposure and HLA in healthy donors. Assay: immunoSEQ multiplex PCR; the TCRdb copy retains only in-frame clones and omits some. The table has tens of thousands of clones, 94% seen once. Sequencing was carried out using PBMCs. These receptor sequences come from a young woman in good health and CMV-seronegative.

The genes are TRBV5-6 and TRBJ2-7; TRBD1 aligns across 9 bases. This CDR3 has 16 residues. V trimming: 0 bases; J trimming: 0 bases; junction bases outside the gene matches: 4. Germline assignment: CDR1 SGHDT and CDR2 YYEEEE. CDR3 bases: TGTGCCAGCAGCTTGGTTGGGACAGGGTTCTCCTACGAGCAGTACTTC. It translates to CASSLVGTGFSYEQYF.

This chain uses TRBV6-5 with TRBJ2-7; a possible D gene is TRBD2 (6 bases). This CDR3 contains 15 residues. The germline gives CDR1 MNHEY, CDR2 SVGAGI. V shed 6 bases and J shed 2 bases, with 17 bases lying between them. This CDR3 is CASRSTSPPTYEQYF. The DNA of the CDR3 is TGTGCCAGCAGATCCACTAGCCCACCGACCTACGAGCAGTACTTC.

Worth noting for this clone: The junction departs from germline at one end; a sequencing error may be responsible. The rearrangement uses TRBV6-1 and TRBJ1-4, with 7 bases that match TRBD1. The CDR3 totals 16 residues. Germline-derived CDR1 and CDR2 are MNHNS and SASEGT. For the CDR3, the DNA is TGTGCCAGCAGTGAAGGGGGGACAGACCCAGAGAAAAACTTGATTTTT. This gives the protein CASSEGGTDPEKNLIF.

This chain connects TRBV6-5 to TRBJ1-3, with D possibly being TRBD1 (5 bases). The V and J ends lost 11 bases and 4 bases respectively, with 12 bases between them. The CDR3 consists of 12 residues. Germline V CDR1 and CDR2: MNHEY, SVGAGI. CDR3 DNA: TGTGCCTCAAGGGGTTACGGAAACACCATATATTTT. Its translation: CASRGYGNTIYF.

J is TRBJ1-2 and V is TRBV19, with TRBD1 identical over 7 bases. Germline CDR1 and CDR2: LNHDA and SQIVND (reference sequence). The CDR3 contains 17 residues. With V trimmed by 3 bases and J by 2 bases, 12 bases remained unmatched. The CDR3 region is CASSIDGTATENYGYTF. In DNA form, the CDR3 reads TGTGCCAGTAGTATTGATGGGACAGCCACTGAGAACTATGGCTACACCTTC.

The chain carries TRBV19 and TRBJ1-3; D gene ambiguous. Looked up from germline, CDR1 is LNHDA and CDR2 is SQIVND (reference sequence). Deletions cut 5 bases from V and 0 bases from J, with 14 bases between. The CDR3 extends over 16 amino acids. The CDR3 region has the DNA TGTGCCAGTAGTGTAAACAGCGGCGGCTCTGGAAACACCATATATTTT. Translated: CASSVNSGGSGNTIYF.

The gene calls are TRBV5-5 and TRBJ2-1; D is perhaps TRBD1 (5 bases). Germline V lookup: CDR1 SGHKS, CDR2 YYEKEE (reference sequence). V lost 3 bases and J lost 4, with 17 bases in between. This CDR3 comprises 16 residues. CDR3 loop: CASSSGQISRYNEQFF. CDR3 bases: TGTGCCAGCAGCTCCGGACAAATCTCTCGTTACAATGAGCAGTTCTTC. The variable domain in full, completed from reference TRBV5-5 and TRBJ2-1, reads DAGVTQSPTHLIKTRGQQVTLRCSPISGHKSVSWYQQVLGQGPQFIFQYYEKEERGRGNFPDRFSARQFPNYSSELNVNALLLGDSALYLCASSSGQISRYNEQFFGPGTRLTVL.

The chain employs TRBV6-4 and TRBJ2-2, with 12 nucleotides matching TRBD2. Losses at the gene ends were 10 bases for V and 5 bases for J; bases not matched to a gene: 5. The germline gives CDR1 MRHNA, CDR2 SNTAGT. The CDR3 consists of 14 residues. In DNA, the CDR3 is TGTGCCACCTCCGGGACTAGCGGGACCGGGGAGCTGTTTTTT. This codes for CATSGTSGTGELFF.

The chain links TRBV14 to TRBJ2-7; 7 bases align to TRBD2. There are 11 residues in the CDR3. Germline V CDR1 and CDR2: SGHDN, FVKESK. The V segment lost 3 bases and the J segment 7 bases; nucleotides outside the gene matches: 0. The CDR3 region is CASSQGGEQYF. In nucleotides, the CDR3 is TGTGCCAGCAGCCAGGGGGGGGAGCAGTACTTC.

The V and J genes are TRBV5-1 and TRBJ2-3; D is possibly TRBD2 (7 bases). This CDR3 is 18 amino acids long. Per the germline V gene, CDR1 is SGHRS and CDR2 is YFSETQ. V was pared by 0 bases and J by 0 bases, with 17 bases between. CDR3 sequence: CASSLEGGPSLSTDTQYF. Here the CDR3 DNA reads TGCGCCAGCAGCTTGGAGGGGGGGCCTTCTCTGAGCACAGATACGCAGTATTTT.

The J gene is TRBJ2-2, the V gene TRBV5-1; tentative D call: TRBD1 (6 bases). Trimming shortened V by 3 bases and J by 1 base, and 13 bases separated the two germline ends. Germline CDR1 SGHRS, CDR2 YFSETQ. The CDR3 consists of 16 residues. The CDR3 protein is CASSSTGTRNTGELFF. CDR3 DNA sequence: TGCGCCAGCAGCTCCACCGGGACACGGAACACCGGGGAGCTGTTTTTT.

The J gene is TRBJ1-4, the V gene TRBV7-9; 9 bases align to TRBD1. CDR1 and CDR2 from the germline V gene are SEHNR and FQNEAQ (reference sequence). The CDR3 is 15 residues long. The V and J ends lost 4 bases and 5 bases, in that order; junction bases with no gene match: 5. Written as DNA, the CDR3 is TGTGCCAGCAGCTCATACAGGGGGCCAAATGAAAAACTGTTTTTT. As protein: CASSSYRGPNEKLFF.

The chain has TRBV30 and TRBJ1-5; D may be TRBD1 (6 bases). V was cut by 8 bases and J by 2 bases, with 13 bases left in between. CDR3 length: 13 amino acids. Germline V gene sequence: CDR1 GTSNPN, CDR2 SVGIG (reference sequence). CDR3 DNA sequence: TGTGCCGCAAACTCAGGGGGCAATCAGCCCCAGCATTTT. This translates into CAANSGGNQPQHF.

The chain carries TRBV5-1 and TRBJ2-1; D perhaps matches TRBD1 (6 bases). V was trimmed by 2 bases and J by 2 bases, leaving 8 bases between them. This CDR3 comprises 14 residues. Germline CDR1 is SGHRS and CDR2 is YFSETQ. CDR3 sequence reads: CASSFRDTYNEQFF. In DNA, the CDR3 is TGCGCCAGCAGCTTCCGGGACACCTACAATGAGCAGTTCTTC.

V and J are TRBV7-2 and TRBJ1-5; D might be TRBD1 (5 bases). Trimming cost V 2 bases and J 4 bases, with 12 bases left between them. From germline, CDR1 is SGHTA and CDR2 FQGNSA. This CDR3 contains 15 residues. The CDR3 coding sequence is TGTGCCAGCAGCTTATTCGACGGGGGGAATCAGCCCCAGCATTTT. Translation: CASSLFDGGNQPQHF.

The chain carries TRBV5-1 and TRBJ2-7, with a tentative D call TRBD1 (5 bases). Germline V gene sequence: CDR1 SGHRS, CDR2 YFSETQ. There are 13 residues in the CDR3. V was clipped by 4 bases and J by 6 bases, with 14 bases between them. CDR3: CASSPPQGTEQYF. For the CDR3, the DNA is TGCGCCAGCAGCCCCCCCCAGGGCACCGAGCAGTACTTC.

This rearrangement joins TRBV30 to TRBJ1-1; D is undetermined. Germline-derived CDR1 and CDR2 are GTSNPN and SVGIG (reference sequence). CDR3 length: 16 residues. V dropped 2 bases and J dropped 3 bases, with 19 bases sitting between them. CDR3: CAWSPLVGWRDTEAFF. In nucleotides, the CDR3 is TGTGCCTGGAGTCCCCTCGTGGGATGGAGGGACACTGAAGCTTTCTTT.

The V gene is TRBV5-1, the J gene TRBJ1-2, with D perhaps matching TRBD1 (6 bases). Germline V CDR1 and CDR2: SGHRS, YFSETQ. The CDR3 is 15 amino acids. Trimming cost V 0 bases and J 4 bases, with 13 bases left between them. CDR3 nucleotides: TGCGCCAGCAGCTTGGCCACAGGGTTGGGCTATGGCTACACCTTC. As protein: CASSLATGLGYGYTF.

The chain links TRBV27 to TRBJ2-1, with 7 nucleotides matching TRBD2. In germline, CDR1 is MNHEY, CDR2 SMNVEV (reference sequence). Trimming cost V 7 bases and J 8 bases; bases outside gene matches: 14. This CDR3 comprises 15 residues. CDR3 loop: CASNGAGVSAHEQFF. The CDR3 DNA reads TGTGCCAGCAACGGGGCGGGAGTAAGTGCCCATGAGCAGTTCTTC.

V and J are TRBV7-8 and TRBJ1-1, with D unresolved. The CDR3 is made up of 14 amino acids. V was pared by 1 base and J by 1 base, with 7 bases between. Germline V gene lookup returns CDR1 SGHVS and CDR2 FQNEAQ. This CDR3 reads CASSLVSGNTEAFF. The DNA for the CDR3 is TGTGCCAGCAGCTTAGTCTCGGGGAACACTGAAGCTTTCTTT.

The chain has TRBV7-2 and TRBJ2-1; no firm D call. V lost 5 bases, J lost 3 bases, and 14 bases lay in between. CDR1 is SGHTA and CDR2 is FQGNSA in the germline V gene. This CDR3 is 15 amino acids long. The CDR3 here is CASSLIRDFYNEQFF. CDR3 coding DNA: TGTGCCAGCAGCCTGATCCGCGACTTCTACAATGAGCAGTTCTTC.

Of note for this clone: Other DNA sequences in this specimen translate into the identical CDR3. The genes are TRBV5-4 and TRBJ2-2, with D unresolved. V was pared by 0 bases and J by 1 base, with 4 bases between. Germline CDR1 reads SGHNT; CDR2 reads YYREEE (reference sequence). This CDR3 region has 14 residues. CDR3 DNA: TGTGCCAGCAGCTTGGCCGGGAACACCGGGGAGCTGTTTTTT. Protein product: CASSLAGNTGELFF.

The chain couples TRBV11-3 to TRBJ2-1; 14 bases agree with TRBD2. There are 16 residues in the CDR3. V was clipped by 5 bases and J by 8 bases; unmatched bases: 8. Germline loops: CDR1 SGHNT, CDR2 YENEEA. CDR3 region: CASSLRLAGGPDEQFF. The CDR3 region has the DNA TGTGCCAGCAGCCTAAGACTAGCGGGAGGGCCCGATGAGCAGTTCTTC.

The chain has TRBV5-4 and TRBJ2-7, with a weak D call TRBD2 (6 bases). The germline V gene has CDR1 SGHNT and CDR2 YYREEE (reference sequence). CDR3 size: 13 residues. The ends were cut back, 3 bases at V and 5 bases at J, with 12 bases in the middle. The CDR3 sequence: CASSSRGRHEQYF. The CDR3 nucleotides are TGTGCCAGCAGCTCCCGAGGGAGGCACGAGCAGTACTTC. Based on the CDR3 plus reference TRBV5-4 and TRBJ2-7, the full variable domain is ETGVTQSPTHLIKTRGQQVTLRCSSQSGHNTVSWYQQALGQGPQFIFQYYREEENGRGNFPPRFSGLQFPNYSSELNVNALELDDSALYLCASSSRGRHEQYFGPGTRLTVT.

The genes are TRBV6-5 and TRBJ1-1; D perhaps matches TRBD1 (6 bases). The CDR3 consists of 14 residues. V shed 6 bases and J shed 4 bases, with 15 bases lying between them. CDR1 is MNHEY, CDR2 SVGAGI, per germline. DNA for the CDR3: TGTGCCAGCAGCTCGGGGGGGCGCGGCACTGAAGCTTTCTTT. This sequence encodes CASSSGGRGTEAFF.

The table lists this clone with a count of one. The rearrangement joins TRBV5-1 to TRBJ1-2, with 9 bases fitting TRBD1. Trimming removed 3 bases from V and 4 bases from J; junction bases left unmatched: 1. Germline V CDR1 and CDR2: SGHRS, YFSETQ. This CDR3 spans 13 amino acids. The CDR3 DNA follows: TGCGCCAGCAGCTCGGGACAGGGCTATGGCTACACCTTC. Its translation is CASSSGQGYGYTF.